This T cell receptor beta chain derives from a study of T cells in localized non-small cell lung cancer. Data came from immunoSEQ multiplex PCR; TCRdb stores just in-frame clones and leaves some out. Counted here are more than 20,000 clones, around 90% occurring once; the ten biggest clones make up around 7%. On this clone: Its antigen is unknown.

V gave up 3 bases and J gave up 8 bases; unmatched junction bases: 5. This CDR3 comprises 13 residues. Germline V lookup: CDR1 MNHEY, CDR2 SMNVEV (reference sequence). Study findings and constraints: Adjacent lung had a median around 50 of the 100 largest tumor clones. Longer overall survival was seen with higher T cell density measured in blood. Compared with tumor, uninvolved adjacent lung displayed greater T cell clonality, ranking highest overall.

Specimen: peripheral blood, collected before any cancer treatment. This TCR derives from a male donor aged 60 or over with stage I squamous cell lung carcinoma. This sequence joins TRBV27 and TRBJ1-2; 8 positions agree with TRBD1. The DNA of the CDR3 is TGTGCCAGCAGTTTCTGGACAGGGTCCGGCTACACCTTC. It specifies CASSFWTGSGYTF.